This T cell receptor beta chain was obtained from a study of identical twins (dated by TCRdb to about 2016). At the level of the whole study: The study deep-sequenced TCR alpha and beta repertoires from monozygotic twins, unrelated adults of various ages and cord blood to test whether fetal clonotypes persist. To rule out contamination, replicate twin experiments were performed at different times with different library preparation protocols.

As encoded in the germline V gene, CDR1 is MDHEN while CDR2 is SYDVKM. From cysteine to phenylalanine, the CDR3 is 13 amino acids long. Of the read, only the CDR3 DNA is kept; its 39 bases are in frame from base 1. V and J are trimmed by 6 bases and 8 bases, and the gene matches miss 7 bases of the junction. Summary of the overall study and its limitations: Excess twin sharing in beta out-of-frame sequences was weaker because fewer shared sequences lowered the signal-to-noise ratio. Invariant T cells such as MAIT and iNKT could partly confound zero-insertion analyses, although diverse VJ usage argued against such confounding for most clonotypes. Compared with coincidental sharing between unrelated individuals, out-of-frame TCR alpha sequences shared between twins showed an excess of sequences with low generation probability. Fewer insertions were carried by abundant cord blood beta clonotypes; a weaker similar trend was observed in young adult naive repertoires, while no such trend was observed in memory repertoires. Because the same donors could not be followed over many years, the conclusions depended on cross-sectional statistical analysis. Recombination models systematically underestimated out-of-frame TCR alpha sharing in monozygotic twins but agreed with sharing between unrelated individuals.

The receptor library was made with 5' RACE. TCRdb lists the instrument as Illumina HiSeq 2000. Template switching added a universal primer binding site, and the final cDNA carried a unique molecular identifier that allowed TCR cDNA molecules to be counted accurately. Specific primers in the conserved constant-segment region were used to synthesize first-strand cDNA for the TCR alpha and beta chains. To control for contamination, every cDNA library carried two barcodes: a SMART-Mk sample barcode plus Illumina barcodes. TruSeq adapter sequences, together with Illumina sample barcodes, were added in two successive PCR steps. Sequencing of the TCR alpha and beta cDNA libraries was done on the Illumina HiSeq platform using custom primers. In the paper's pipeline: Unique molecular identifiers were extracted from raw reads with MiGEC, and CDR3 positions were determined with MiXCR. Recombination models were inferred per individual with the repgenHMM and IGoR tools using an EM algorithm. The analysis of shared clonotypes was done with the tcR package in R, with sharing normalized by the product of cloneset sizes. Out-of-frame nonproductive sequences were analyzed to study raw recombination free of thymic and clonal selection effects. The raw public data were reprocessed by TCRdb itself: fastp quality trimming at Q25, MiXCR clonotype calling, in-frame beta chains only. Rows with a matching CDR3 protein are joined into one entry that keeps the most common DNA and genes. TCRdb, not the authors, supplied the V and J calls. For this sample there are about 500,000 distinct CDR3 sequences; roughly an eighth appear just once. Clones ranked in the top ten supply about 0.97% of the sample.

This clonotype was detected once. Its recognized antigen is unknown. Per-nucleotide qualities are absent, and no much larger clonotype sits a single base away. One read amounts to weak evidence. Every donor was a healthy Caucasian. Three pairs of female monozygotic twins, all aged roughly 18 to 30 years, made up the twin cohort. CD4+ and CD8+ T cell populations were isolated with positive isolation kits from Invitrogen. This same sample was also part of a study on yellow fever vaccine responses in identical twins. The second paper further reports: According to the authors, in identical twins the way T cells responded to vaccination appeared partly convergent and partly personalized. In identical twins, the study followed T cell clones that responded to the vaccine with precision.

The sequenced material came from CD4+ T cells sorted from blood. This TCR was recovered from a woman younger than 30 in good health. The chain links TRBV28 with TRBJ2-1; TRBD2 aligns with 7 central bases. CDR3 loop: CASSLGREHEQFF. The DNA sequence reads TGTGCCAGCAGCCTGGGGCGGGAGCATGAGCAGTTCTTC.